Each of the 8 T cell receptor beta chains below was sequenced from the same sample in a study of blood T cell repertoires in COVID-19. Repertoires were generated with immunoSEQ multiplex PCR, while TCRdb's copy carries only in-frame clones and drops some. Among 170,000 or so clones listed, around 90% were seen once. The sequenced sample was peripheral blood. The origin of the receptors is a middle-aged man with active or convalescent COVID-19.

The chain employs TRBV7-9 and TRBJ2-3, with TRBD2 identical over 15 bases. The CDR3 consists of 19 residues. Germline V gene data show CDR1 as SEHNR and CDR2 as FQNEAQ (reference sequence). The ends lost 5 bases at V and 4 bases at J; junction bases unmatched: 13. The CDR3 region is CASSLGLAGGTPGPDTQYF. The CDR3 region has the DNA TGTGCCAGCAGCCTGGGACTAGCGGGGGGCACCCCTGGGCCAGATACGCAGTATTTT.

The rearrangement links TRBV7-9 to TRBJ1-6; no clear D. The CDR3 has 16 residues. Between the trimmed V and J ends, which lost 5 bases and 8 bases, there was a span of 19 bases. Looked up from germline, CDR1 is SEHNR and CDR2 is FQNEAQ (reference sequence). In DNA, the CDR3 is TGTGCCAGCAGCCTTAGAGAGGGTACCCTCCATTCACCCCTCCACTTT. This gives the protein CASSLREGTLHSPLHF. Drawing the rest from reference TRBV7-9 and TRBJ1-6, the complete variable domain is DTGVSQNPRHKITKRGQNVTFRCDPISEHNRLYWYRQTLGQGPEFLTYFQNEAQLEKSRLLSDRFSAERPKGSFSTLEIQRTEQGDSAMYLCASSLREGTLHSPLHFGNGTRLTVT.

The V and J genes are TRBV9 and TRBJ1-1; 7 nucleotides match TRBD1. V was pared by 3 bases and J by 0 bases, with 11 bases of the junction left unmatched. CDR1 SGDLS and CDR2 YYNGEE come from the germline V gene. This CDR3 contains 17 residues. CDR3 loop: CASSDSPGQRMNTEAFF. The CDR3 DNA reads TGTGCCAGCAGCGACTCCCCGGGACAGAGGATGAACACTGAAGCTTTCTTT.

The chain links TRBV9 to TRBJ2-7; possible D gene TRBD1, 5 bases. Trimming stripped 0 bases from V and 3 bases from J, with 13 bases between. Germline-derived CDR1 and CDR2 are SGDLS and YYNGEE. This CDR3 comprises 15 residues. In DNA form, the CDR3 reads TGTGCCAGCAGCGTAGCTGTGGGGCCTATCTACGAGCAGTACTTC. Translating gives CASSVAVGPIYEQYF.

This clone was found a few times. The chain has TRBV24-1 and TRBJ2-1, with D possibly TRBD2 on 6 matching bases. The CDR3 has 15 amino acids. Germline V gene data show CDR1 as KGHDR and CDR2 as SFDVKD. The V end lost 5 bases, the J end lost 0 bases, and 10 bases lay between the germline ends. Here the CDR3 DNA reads TGTGCCACCAGTGCGGGTAGCGGCTCCTACAATGAGCAGTTCTTC. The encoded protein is CATSAGSGSYNEQFF.

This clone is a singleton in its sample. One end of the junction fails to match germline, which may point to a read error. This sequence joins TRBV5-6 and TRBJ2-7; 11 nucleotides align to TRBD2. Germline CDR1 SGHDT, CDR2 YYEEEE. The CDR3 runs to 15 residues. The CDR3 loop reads CANSVTSGEAYEQYF. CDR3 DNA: TGTGCCAACAGCGTGACTAGCGGGGAGGCCTACGAGCAGTACTTC. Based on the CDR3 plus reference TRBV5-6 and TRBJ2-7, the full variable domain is DAGVTQSPTHLIKTRGQQVTLRCSPKSGHDTVSWYQQALGQGPQFIFQYYEEEERQRGNFPDRFSGHQFPNYSSELNVNALLLGDSALYLCANSVTSGEAYEQYFGPGTRLTVT.

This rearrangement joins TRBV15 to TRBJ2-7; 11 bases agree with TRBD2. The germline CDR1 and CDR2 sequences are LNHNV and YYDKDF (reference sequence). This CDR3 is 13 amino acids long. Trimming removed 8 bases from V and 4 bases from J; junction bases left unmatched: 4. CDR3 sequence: CATQRTSGYEQYF. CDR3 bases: TGTGCCACCCAAAGGACTAGCGGGTACGAGCAGTACTTC.

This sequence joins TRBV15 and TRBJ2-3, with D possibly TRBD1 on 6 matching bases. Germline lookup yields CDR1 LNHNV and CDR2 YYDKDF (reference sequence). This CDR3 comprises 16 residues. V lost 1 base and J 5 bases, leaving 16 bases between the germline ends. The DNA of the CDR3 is TGTGCCACCAGCAGAGCCTGGGGCTGGGGGCAAGATACGCAGTATTTT. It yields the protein CATSRAWGWGQDTQYF.